The clone carrying this T cell receptor (beta chain) came up many times. These data belong to a study of T cells in Graves' hyperthyroidism and ophthalmopathy. The CDR3 is 15 residues long. The V segment lost 8 bases and the J segment 5 bases; nucleotides outside the gene matches: 7. CDR1 is SGHTA, CDR2 FQGNSA, per germline. Researchers amplified the TCR beta CDR3 regions from RNA transcripts. First-round RT-PCR of the TCR CDR3 relied on the HTBI primer set. TCRdb reanalysed the multiplex PCR reads using MiXCR and keeps one entry per CDR3 protein. The sample holds hundreds of thousands of distinct CDR3 sequences, roughly 15% seen once.

The chain joins TRBV7-2 to TRBJ2-3, with 13 bases aligning to TRBD2. The sequence was obtained from a woman in her late teens or twenties with Graves' hyperthyroidism. The sequencing sample was made of blood. CDR3 in amino acids: CASGGLAGVVDTQYF. The CDR3 nucleotides read TGTGCCAGCGGAGGACTAGCGGGAGTAGTAGATACGCAGTATTTT.